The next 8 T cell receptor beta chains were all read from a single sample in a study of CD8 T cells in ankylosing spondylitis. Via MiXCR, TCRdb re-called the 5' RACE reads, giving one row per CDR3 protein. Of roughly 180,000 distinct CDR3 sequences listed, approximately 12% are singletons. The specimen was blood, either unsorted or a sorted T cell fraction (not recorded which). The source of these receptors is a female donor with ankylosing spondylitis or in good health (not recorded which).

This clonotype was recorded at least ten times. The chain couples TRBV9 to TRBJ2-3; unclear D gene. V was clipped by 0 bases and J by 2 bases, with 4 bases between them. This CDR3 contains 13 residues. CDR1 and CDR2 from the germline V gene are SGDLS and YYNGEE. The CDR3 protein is CASSVAITDTQYF. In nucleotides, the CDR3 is TGTGCCAGCAGCGTAGCCATCACAGATACGCAGTATTTT.

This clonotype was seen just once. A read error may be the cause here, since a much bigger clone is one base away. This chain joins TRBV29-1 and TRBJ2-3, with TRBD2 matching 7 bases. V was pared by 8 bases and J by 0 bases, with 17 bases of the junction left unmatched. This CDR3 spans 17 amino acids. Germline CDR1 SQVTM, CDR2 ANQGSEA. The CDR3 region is CSLQGISGFSSTDTQYF. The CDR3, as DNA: TGCAGCCTACAAGGGATTAGCGGGTTTTCTAGCACAGATACGCAGTATTTT.

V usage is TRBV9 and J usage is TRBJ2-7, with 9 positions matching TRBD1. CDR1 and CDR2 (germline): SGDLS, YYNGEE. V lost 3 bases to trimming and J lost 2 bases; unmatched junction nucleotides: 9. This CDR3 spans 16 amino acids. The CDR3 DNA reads TGTGCCAGCAGCGGGGGATTCGGACAGGGGACCTACGAGCAGTACTTC. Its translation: CASSGGFGQGTYEQYF.

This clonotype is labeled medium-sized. CDR3: CASSARGGSNQPQHF. The CDR3 region has the DNA TGTGCCAGCAGTGCACGGGGGGGGAGCAATCAGCCCCAGCATTTT. V gene TRBV27 combines with J gene TRBJ1-5, with D possibly being TRBD1 (5 bases). Trimming left V 5 bases short and J 1 base short, with 12 bases between. The germline V gene encodes CDR1 MNHEY and CDR2 SMNVEV (reference sequence). There are 15 residues in the CDR3.

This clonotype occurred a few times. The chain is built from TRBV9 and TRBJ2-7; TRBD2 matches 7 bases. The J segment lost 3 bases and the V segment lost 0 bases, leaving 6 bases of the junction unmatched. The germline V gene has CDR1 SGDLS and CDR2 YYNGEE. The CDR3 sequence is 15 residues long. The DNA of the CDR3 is TGTGCCAGCAGCGTAGGTAGCGGGCAAAACTACGAGCAGTACTTC. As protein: CASSVGSGQNYEQYF.

Written as DNA, the CDR3 is TGCGCCAGCAGCGCGGACTGGCAAAAGCAGTACTTC. Translated: CASSADWQKQYF. The rearrangement links TRBV5-1 to TRBJ2-7; a weak D match, TRBD2 (5 bases). CDR3 length equals 12 residues. The V end was cut by 4 bases, the J end by 8 bases, with 13 bases between. The germline gives CDR1 SGHRS, CDR2 YFSETQ.

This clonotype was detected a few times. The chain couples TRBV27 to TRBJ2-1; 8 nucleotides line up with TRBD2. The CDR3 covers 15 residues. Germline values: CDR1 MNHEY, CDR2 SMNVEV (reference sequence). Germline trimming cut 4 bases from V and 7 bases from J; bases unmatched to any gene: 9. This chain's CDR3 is CASSSPGLEKNEQFF. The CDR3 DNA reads TGTGCCAGCAGTTCGCCGGGACTAGAGAAAAATGAGCAGTTCTTC.

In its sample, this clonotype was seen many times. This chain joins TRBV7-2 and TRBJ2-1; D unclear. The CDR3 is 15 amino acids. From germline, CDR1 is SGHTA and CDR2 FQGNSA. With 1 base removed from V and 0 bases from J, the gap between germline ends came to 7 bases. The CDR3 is CASSLDLPSYNEQFF. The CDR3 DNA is TGTGCCAGCAGCTTAGACCTCCCCTCCTACAATGAGCAGTTCTTC.